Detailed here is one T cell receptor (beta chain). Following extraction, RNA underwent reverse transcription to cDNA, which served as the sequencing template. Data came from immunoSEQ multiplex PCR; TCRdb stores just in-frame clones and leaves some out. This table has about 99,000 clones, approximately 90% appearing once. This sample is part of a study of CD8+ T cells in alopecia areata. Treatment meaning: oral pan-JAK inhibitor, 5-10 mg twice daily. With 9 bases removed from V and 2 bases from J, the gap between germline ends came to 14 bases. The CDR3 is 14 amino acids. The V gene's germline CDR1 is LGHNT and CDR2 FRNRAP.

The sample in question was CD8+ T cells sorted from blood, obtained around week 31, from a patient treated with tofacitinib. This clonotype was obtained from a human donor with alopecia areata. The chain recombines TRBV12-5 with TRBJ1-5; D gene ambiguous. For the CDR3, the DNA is TGTGCTAGCCACTCTAAGGGAGGCAATCAGCCCCAGCATTTT. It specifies CASHSKGGNQPQHF.